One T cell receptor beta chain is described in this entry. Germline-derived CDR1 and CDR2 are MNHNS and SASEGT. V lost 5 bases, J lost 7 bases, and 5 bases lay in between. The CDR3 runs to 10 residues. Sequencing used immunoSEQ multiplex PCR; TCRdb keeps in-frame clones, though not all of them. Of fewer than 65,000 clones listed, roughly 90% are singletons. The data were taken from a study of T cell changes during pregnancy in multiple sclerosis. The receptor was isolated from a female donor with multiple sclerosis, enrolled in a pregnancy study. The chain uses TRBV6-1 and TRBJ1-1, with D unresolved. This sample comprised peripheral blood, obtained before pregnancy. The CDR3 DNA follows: TGTGCCAGCAGTTCCATTGAAGCTTTCTTT. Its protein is CASSSIEAFF.